What follows is one TCR beta chain and its context. Its specificity is not known. These data originate in a study of regulatory T cells in long-lasting Graves disease. Across the study: Antithyroid drug intake by newly diagnosed Graves' patients had lasted under 3 months.

As for time point: newly diagnosed GD, antithyroid drugs for less than 3 months. Researchers made the TCR library from RNA that was extracted from PBMCs. Assembly of TCR beta libraries relied on iRepertoire HTBI primers together with Arm-PCR of CDR3 regions. TCRdb recomputed calls from the multiplex PCR reads with MiXCR, one row per CDR3 protein. In the table there are some 410,000 distinct CDR3 sequences, approximately 16% of which are singletons. Study-level results: Persistent Graves' patients showed reduced TCR diversity versus newly diagnosed patients.

This sample was also put to use in a study of T cells in Graves' hyperthyroidism and ophthalmopathy. That source adds: Ophthalmopathy and stable hyperthyroidism were told apart by a 13 V-J model.

The sample was peripheral blood mononuclear cells (PBMCs), taken at new diagnosis, from a patient treated with antithyroid drugs. The source is a woman aged 25 to 45 with Graves disease.

The CDR3 region is CASSAGATSGYTDTQYF. The CDR3 bases are TGTGCCAGCAGCGCTGGGGCGACTAGCGGGTACACAGATACGCAGTATTTT. The chain carries TRBV9 and TRBJ2-3, with 10 bases that match TRBD2. Trimming at V came to 3 bases and at J to 2 bases, leaving 9 bases not matched to a gene. Germline CDR1 reads SGDLS; CDR2 reads YYNGEE. The CDR3 covers 17 residues.